This TCR beta chain comes out of a study of control samples from healthy donors and cancer patients. The assay was immunoSEQ multiplex PCR, and TCRdb's table has in-frame clones only and misses some. The data contain about 220,000 clones, around 94% of them seen just once; the ten biggest clones take up about 1.6%. CDR1 LNHDA and CDR2 SQIVND come from the germline V gene (reference sequence). V lost 2 bases and J lost 1, with 11 bases in between. The CDR3 has 16 amino acids. The chain recombines TRBV19 with TRBJ2-2; D is undetermined. This sequence originates from a man in his forties or fifties in good health. Sequencing was performed on blood. The CDR3 DNA reads as TGTGCCAGTAGTATATGGGTTCCAGGGAACACCGGGGAGCTGTTTTTT. Protein: CASSIWVPGNTGELFF.